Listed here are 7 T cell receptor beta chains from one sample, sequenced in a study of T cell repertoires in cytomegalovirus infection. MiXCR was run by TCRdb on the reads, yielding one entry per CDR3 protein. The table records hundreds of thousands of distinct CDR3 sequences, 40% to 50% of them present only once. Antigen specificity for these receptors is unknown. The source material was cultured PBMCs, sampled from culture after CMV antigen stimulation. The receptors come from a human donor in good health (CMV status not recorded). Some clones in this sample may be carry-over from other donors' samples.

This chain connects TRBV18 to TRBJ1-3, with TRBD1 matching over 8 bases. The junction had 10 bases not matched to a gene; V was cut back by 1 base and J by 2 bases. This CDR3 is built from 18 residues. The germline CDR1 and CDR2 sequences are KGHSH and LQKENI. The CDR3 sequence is CASSPRIVGQGAGNTIYF. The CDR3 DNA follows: TGTGCCAGCTCACCACGGATCGTTGGACAGGGTGCTGGAAACACCATATATTTT.

CDR3 nucleotides: TGTGCCAGCAGCTTAGGGCCGGACAGCACCCAGCATTTT. Translated, it gives CASSLGPDSTQHF. The chain uses TRBV7-8 and TRBJ1-5, with D tentatively TRBD1 (6 bases). Germline CDR1 SGHVS, CDR2 FQNEAQ. V lost 1 base to trimming and J lost 11 bases, with 12 bases between them. The CDR3 extends over 13 amino acids.

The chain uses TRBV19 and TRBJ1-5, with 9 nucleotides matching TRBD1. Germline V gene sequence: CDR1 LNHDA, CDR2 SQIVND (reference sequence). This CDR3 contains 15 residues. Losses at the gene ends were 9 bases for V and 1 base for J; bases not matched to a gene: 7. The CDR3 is CASQPGQGSNQPQHF. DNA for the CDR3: TGTGCCAGCCAGCCCGGACAGGGGAGCAATCAGCCCCAGCATTTT.

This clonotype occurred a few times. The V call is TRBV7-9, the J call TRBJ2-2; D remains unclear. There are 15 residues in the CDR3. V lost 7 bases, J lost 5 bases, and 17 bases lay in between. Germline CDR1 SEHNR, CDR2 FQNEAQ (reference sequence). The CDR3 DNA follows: TGTGCCAGCACCACCCAGGCTCCCGTAACCGGGGAGCTGTTTTTT. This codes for CASTTQAPVTGELFF.

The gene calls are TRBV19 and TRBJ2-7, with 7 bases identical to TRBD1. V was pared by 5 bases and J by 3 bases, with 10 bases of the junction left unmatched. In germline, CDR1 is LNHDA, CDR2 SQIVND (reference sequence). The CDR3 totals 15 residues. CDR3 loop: CASSASEGGGYEQYF. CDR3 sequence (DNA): TGTGCCAGTAGTGCTTCTGAAGGGGGCGGCTACGAGCAGTACTTC.

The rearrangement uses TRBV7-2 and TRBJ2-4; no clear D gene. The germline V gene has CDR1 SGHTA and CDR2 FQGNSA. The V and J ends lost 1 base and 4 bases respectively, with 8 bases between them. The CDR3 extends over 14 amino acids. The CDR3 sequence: CASSLEEIKNIQYF. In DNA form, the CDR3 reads TGTGCCAGCAGCTTAGAGGAGATTAAAAACATTCAGTACTTC.

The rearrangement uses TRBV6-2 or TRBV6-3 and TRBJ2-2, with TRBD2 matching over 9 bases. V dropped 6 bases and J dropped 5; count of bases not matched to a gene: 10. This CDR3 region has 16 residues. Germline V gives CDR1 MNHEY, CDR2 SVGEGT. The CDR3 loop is CASSQPGTSRTGELFF. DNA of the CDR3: TGTGCCAGCAGCCAACCGGGGACTAGCAGAACCGGGGAGCTGTTTTTT.